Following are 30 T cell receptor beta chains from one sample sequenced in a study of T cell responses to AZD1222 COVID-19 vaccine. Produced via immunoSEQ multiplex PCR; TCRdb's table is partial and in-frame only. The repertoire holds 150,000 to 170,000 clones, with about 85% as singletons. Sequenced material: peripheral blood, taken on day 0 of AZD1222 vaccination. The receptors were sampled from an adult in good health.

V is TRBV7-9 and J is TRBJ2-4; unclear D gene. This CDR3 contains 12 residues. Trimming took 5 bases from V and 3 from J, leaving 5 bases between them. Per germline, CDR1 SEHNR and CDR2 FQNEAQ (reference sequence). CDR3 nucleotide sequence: TGTGCCAGCAGCGAGGACAAAAACATTCAGTACTTC. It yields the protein CASSEDKNIQYF.

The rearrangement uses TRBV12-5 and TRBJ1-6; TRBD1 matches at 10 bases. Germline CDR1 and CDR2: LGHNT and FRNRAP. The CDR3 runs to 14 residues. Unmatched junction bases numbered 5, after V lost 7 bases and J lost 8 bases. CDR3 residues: CASDRQGAYSPLHF. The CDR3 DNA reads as TGTGCTAGTGACAGACAGGGGGCCTATTCACCCCTCCACTTT.

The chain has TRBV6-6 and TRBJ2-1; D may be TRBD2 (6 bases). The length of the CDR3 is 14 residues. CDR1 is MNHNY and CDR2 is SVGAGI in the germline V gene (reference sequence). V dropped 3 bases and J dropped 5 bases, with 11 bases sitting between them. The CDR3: CASSYAGLNNEQFF. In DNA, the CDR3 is TGTGCCAGCAGTTATGCGGGGCTCAACAATGAGCAGTTCTTC.

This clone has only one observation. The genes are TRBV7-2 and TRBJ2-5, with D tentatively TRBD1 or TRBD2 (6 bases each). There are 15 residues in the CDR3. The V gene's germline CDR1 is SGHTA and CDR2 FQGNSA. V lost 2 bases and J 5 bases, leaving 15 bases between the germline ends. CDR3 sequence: CASSLLGGPEETQYF. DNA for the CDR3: TGTGCCAGCAGCTTATTAGGGGGGCCGGAGGAGACCCAGTACTTC.

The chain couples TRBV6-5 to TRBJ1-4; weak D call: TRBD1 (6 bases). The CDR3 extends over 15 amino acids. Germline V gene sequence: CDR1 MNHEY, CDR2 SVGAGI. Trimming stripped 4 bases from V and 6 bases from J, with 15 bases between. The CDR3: CASSSQGLGDEKLFF. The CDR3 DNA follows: TGTGCCAGCAGTTCACAGGGTTTAGGCGATGAAAAACTGTTTTTT.

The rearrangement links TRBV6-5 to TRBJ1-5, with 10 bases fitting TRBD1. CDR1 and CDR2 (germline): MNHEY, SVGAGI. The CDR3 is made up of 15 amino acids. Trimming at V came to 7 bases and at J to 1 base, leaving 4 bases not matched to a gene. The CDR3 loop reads CASTRQGASNQPQHF. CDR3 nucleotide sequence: TGTGCCAGCACTAGACAGGGGGCGAGCAATCAGCCCCAGCATTTT.

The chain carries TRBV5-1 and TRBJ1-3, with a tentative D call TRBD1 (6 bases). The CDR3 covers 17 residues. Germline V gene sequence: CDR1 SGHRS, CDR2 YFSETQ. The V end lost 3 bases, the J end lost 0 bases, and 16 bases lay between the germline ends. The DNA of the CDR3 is TGCGCCAGCAGCTCTTCAACCGGGACACCCTCTGGAAACACCATATATTTT. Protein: CASSSSTGTPSGNTIYF.

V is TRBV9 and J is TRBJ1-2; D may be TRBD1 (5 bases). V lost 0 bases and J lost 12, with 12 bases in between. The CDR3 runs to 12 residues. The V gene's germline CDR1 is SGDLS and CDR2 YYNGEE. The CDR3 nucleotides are TGTGCCAGCAGCGTAGCGGCAGGGCACCACACCTTC. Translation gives CASSVAAGHHTF.

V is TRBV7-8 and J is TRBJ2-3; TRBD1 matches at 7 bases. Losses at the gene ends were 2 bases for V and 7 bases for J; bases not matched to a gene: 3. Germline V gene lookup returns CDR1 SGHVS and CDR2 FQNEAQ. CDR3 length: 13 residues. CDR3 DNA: TGTGCCAGCAGCTTACAGGGGGAGTATACGCAGTATTTT. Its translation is CASSLQGEYTQYF.

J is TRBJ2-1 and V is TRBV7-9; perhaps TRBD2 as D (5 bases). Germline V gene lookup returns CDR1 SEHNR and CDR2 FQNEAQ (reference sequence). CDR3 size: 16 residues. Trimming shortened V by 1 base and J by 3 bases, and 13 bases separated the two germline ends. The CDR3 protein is CASSLGPLERYNEQFF. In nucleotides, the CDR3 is TGTGCCAGCAGCTTAGGCCCACTAGAGCGCTACAATGAGCAGTTCTTC.

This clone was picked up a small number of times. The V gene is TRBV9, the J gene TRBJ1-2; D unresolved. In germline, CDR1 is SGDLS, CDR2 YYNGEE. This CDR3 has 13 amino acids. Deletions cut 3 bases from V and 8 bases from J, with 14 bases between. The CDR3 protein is CASSGLVGAGYTF. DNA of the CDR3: TGTGCCAGCAGCGGTTTAGTAGGCGCGGGCTACACCTTC.

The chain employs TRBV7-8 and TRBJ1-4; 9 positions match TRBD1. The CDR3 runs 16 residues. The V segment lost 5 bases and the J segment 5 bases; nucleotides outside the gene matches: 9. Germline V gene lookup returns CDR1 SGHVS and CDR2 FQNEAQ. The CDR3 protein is CASSVVSGQGNEKLFF. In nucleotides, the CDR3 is TGTGCCAGCAGCGTTGTTTCCGGACAGGGGAATGAAAAACTGTTTTTT. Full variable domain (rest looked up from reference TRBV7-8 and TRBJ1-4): GAGVSQSPRYKVAKRGQDVALRCDPISGHVSLFWYQQALGQGPEFLTYFQNEAQLDKSGLPSDRFFAERPEGSVSTLKIQRTQQEDSAVYLCASSVVSGQGNEKLFFGSGTQLSVL.

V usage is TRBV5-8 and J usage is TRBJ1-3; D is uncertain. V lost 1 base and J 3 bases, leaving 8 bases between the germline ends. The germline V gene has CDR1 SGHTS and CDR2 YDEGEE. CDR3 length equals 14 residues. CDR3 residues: CASSLRGNGNTIYF. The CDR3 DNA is TGTGCCAGCAGCTTGAGAGGGAATGGAAACACCATATATTTT.

CDR3 nucleotide sequence: TGTGCCAGCAGCTTAGGGTCTGGGACCGGGGAGCTGTTTTTT. The encoded protein is CASSLGSGTGELFF. This chain joins TRBV11-3 and TRBJ2-2; D gene ambiguous. CDR3 length: 14 residues. CDR1 and CDR2 from the germline V gene are SGHNT and YENEEA. The V gene lost 1 base and the J gene lost 5 bases, with 8 bases spanning the gap.

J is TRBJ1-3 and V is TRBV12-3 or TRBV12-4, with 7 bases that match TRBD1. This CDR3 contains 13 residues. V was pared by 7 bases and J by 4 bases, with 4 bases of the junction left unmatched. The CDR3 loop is CASTMDRGNTIYF. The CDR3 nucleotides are TGTGCCAGCACCATGGACAGGGGAAACACCATATATTTT.

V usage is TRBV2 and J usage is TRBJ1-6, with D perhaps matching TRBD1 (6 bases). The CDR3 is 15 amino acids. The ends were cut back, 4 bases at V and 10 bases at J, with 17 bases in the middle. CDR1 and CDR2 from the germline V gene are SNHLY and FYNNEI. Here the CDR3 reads CASSVADRLRSPLHF. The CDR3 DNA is TGTGCCAGCAGTGTCGCAGACAGGCTGAGATCACCCCTCCACTTT.

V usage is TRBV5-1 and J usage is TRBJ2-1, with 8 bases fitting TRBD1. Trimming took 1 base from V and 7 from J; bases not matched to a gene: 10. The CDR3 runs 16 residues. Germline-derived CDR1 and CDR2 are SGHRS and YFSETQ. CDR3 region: CASSLKGQGAWNEQFF. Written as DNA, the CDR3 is TGCGCCAGCAGCTTGAAGGGGCAGGGGGCTTGGAATGAGCAGTTCTTC. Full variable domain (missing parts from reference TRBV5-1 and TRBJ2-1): KAGVTQTPRYLIKTRGQQVTLSCSPISGHRSVSWYQQTPGQGLQFLFEYFSETQRNKGNFPGRFSGRQFSNSRSEMNVSTLELGDSALYLCASSLKGQGAWNEQFFGPGTRLTVL.

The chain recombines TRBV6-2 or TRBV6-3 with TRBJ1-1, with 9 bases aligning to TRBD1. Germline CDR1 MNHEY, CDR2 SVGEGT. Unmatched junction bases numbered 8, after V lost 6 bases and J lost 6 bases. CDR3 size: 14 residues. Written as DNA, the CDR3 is TGTGCCAGCAGCAGACAGGGGGACGAGTCTGAAGCTTTCTTT. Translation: CASSRQGDESEAFF.

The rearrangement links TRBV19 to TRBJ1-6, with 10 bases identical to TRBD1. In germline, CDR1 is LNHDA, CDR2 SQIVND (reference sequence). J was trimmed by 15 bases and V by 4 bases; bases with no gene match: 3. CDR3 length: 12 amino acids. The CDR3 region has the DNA TGTGCCAGTAGTACCGACAGGGGGCGCCTCCACTTT. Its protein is CASSTDRGRLHF.

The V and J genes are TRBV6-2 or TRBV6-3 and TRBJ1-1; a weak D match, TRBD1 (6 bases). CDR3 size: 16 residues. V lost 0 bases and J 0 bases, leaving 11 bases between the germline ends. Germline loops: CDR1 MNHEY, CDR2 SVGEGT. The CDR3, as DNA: TGTGCCAGCAGTTACTCGGGCGCAGGGGTGAACACTGAAGCTTTCTTT. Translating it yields CASSYSGAGVNTEAFF.

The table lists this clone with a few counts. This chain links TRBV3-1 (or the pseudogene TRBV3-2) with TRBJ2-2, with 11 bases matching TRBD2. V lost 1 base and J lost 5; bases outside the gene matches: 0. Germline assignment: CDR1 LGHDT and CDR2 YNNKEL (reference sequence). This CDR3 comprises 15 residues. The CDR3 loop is CASSQGLAGTGELFF. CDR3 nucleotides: TGTGCCAGCAGCCAAGGACTAGCGGGGACCGGGGAGCTGTTTTTT.

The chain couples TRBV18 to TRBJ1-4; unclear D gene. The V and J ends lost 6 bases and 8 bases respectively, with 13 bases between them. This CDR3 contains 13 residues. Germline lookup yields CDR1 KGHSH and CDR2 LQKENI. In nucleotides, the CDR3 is TGTGCCAGCTCCCCCGGGCGGTGGGAAAAACTGTTTTTT. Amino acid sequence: CASSPGRWEKLFF.

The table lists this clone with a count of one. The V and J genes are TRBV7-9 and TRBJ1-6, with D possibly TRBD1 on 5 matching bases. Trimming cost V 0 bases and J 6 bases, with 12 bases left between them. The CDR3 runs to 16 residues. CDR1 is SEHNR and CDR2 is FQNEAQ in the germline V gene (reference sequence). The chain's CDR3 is CASSLAGLRPNSPLHF. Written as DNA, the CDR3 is TGTGCCAGCAGCTTAGCGGGACTGAGGCCTAATTCACCCCTCCACTTT.

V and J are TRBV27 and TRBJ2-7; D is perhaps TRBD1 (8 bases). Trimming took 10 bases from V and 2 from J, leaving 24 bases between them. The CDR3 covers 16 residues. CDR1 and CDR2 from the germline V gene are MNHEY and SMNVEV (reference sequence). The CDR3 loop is CATSPVWTGTTYEQYF. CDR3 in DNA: TGTGCCACTTCCCCGGTGTGGACAGGGACTACCTACGAGCAGTACTTC.

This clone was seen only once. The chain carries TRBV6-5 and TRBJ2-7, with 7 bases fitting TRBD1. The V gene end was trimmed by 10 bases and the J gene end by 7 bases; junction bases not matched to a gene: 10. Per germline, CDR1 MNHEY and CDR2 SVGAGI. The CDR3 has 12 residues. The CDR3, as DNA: TGTGCCACCTCTGGACAGGTTGAAGAGCAGTACTTC. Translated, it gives CATSGQVEEQYF.

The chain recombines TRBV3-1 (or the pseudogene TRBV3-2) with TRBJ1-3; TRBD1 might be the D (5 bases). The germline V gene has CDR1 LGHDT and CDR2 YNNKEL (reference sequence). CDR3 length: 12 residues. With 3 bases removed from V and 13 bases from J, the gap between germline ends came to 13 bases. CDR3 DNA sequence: TGTGCCAGCAGCCAGACCGACAGCATAATATATTTT. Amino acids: CASSQTDSIIYF.

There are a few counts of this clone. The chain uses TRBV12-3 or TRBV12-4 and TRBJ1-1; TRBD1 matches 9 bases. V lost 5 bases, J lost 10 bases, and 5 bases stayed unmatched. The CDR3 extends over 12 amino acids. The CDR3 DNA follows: TGTGCCAGCAGTCCTGGGACAGGGAGAGCTTTCTTT. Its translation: CASSPGTGRAFF.

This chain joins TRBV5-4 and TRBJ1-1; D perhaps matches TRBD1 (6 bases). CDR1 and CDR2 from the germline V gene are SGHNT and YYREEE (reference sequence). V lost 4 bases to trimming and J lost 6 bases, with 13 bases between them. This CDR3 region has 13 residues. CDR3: CASSLRTDAEAFF. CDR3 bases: TGTGCCAGCAGCCTAAGGACAGACGCTGAAGCTTTCTTT.

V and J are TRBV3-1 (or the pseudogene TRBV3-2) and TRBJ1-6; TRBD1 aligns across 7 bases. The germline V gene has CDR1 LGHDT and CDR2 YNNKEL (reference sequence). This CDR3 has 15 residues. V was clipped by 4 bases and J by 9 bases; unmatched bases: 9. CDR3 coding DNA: TGTGCCAGCAGCCCAACAGGGGTGGACGGTTCACCCCTCCACTTT. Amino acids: CASSPTGVDGSPLHF.

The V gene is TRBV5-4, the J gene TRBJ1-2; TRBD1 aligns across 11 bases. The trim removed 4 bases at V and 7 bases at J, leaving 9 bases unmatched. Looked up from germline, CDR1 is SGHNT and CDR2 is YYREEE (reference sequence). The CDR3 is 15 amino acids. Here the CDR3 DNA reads TGTGCCAGCAGCAAGACCGGGACAGGGGGAAGTGGCTACACCTTC. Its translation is CASSKTGTGGSGYTF.